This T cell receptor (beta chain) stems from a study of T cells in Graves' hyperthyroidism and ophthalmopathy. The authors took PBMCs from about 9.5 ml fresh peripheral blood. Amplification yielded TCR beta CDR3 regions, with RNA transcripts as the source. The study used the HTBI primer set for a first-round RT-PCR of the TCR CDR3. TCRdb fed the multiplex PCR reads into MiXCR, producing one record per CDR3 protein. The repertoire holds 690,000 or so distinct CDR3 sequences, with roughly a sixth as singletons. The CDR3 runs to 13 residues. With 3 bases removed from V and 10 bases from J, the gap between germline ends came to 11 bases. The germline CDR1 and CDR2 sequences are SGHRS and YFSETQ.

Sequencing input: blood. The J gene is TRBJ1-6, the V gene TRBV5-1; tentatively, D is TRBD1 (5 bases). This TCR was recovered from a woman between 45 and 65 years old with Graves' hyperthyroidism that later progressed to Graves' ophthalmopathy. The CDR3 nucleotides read TGCGCCAGCAGCTCCCAGGGAGAATCACCCCTCCACTTT. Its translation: CASSSQGESPLHF.